This T cell receptor (beta chain) stems from a study of cytomegalovirus exposure and HLA in healthy donors. The PCR used 60 Vbeta and 13 Jbeta primers. Original data processing: Among the unique TCR beta chains that a later analysis counted, 80 million to 100 million in all, about 10 million were shared. Sequenced by immunoSEQ multiplex PCR; TCRdb stores in-frame clones only, minus some. The V and J calls and the clone size are those of that table, but D and trimming were determined from the DNA. The sample yields 140,000 to 150,000 clones, about 77% seen once. CDR3 length: 15 residues. CDR1 and CDR2 from the germline V gene are SGHAT and FQNNGV. Unmatched junction bases numbered 5, after V lost 5 bases and J lost 0 bases.

This chain uses TRBV11-2 with TRBJ1-2; 8 bases agree with TRBD1. Input material: PBMCs. This sequence was found in a male donor in good health and CMV-seronegative. This CDR3 reads CASSHGTGANYGYTF. CDR3 DNA: TGTGCCAGCAGCCATGGGACAGGAGCTAACTATGGCTACACCTTC.